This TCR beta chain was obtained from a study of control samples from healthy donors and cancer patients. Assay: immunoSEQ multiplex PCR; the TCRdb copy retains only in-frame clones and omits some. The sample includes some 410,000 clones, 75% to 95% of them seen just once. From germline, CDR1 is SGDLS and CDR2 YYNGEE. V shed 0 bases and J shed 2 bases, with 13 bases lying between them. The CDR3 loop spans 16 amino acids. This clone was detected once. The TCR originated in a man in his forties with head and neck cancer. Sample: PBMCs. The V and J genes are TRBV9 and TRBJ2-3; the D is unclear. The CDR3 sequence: CASSVESWLATDTQYF. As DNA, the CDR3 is TGTGCCAGCAGCGTAGAGAGTTGGTTAGCCACAGATACGCAGTATTTT.